This TCR beta chain emerged from a study of shared clonotypes between healthy human individuals. Trimming removed 3 bases from V and 3 bases from J, with 11 bases in between. Germline CDR1 SGHNT, CDR2 YENEEA. The CDR3 contains 14 residues. The assay was immunoSEQ multiplex PCR, and TCRdb's table has in-frame clones only and misses some. The sample contains about 2.3 million clones, 85% to 95% of which appear only once. The sequenced sample consisted of naive CD4+ T cells from PBMCs. Documented subset: CD45RA+ positively selected. The V call is TRBV11-3, the J call TRBJ1-2; D ambiguous. The receptor was isolated from a man aged 18 to 29 in good health. Some clones in this sample may be carry-over from other donors' samples. DNA of the CDR3: TGTGCCAGCAGCTTCCTGACGGCGGACTATGGCTACACCTTC. Translating it yields CASSFLTADYGYTF.